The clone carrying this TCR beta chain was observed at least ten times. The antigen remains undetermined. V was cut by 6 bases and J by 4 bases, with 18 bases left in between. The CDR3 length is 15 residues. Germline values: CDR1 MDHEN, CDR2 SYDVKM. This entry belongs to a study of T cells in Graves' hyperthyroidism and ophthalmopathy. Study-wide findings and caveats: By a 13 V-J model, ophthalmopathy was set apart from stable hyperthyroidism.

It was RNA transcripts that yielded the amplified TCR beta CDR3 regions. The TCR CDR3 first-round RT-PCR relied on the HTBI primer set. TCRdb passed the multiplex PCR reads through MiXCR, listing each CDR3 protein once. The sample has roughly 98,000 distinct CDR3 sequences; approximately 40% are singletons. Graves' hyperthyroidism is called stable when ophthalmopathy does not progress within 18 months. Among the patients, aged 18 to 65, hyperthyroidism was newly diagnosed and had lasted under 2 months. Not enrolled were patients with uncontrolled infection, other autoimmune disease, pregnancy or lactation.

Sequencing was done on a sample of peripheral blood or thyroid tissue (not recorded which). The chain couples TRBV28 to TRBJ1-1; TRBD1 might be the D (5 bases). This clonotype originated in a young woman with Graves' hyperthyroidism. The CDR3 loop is CASSTRQGGITEAFF. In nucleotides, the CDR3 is TGTGCCAGCAGCACCCGGCAGGGAGGAATCACTGAAGCTTTCTTT.